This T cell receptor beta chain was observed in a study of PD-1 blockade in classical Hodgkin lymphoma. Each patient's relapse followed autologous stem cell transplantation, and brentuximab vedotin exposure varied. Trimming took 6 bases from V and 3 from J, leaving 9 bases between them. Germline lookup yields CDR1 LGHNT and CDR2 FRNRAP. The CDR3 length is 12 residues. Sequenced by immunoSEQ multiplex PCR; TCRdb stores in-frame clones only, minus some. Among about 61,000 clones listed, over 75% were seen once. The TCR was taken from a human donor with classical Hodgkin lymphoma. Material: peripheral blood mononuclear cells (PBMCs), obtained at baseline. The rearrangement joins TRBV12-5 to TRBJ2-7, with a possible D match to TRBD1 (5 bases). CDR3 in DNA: TGTGCTAGTGGAGGGGCCATCTACGAGCAGTACTTC. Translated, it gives CASGGAIYEQYF.